This section outlines one TCR beta chain sequence together with its context. In germline, CDR1 is SQVTM, CDR2 ANQGSEA. The CDR3 is made up of 15 amino acids. Trimming left V 4 bases short and J 6 bases short, with 20 bases between. This entry is derived from a study of T-cell reconstitution after alpha-beta-depleted transplantation in children. Using unique molecular identifiers, the investigators prepared the TCRbeta library. Each CDR3 protein is one row after TCRdb ran MiXCR on the PCR reads. The table includes about 440,000 distinct CDR3 sequences, 43% detected once. The chain employs TRBV29-1 and TRBJ2-3; possibly TRBD1 or TRBD2 for D (6 bases each). The clonotype comes from a girl aged 2-9 years with aplastic anemia, due to receive a stem cell transplant. This sample comprised PBMCs, obtained before TCRalphabeta/CD19-depleted stem cell transplant. CDR3 sequence: CSVGPQGTQLDTQYF. The DNA of the CDR3 is TGCAGCGTTGGCCCCCAGGGGACTCAGTTGGATACGCAGTATTTT.